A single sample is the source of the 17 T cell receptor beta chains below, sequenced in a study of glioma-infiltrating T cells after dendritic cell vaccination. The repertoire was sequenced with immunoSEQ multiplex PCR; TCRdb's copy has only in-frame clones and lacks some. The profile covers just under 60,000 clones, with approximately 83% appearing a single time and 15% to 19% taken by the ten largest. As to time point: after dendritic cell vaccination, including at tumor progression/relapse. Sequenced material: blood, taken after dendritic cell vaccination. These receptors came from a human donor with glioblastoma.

The CDR3 sequence: CASSPQDRGWSNTEAFF. The CDR3 DNA follows: TGTGCCAGTAGTCCCCAGGACAGGGGGTGGTCCAACACTGAAGCTTTCTTT. The chain uses TRBV19 and TRBJ1-1, with 10 bases lining up with TRBD1. The germline V gene has CDR1 LNHDA and CDR2 SQIVND (reference sequence). The length of the CDR3 is 17 residues. V shed 5 bases and J 2 bases; nucleotides not matched to a gene: 11.

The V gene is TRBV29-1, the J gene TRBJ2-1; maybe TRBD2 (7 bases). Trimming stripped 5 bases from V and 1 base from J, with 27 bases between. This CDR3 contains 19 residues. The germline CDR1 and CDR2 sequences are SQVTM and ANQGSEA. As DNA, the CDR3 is TGCAGCGTTTGGGGTTTAGTACAGGGCGTGGGGGGGTCCTACAATGAGCAGTTCTTC. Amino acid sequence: CSVWGLVQGVGGSYNEQFF.

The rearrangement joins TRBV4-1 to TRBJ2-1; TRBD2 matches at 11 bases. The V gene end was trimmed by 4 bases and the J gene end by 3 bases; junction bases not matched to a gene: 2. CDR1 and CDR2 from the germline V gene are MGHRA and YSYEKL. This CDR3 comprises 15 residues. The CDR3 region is CASSRTSGGYNEQFF. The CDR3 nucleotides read TGCGCCAGCAGCCGTACTAGCGGGGGCTACAATGAGCAGTTCTTC.

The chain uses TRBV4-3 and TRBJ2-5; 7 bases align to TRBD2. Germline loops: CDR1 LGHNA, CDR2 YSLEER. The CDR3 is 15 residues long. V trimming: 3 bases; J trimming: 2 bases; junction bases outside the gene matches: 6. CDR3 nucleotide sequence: TGCGCCAGCAGCCATGGGACGGGGGGTCAAGAGACCCAGTACTTC. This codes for CASSHGTGGQETQYF.

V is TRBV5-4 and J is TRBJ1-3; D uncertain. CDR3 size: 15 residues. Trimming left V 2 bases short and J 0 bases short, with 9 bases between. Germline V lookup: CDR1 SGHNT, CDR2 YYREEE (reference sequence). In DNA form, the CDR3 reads TGTGCCAGCAGCTTACCACTGAGCTCTGGAAACACCATATATTTT. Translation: CASSLPLSSGNTIYF.

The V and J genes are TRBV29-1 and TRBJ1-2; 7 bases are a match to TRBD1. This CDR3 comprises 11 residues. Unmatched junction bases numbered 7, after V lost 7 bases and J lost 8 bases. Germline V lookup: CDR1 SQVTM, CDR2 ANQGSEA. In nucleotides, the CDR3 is TGCAGCGGAGACAGGGAAGAAGGCTACACCTTC. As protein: CSGDREEGYTF.

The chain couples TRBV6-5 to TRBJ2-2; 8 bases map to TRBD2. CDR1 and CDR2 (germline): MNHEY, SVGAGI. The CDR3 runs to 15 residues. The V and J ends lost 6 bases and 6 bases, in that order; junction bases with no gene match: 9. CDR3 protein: CASRPSGGSAGELFF. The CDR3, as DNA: TGTGCCAGCAGACCCAGCGGGGGCTCAGCCGGGGAGCTGTTTTTT.

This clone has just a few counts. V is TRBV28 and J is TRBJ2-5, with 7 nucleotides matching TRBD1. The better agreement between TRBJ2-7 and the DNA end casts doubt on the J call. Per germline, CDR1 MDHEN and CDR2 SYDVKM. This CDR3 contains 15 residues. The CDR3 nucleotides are TGTGCCAGCAGTCTCACCGGGACAGAGGGTTACGAGCAGTACTTC. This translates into CASSLTGTEGYEQYF.

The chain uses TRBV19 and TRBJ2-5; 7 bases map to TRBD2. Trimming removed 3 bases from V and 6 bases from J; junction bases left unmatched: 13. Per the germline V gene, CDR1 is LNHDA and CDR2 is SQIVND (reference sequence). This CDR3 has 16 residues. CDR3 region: CASSIGAAGEVQTQYF. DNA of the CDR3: TGTGCCAGTAGTATCGGTGCGGCGGGAGAAGTCCAGACCCAGTACTTC.

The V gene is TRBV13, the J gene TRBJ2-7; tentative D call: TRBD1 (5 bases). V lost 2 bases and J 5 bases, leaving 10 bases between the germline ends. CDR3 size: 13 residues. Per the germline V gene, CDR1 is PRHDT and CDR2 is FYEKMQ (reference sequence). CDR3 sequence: CASSLSIRDEQYF. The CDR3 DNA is TGTGCCAGCAGCTTATCGATCAGGGACGAGCAGTACTTC.

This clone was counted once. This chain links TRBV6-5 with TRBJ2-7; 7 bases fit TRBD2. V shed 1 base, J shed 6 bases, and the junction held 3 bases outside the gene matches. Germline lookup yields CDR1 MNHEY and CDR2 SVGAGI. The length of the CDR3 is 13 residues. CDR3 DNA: TGTGCCAGCAGTTACTTGGGGGGGGGCGAGCAGTACTTC. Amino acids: CASSYLGGGEQYF.

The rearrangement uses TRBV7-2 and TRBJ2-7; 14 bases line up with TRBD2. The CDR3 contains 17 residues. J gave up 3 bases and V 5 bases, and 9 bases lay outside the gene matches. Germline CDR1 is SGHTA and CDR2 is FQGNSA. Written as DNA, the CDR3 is TGTGCCAGCAGCGTCGGGACTAGCGGGGGACTCCTCTACGAGCAGTACTTC. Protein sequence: CASSVGTSGGLLYEQYF.

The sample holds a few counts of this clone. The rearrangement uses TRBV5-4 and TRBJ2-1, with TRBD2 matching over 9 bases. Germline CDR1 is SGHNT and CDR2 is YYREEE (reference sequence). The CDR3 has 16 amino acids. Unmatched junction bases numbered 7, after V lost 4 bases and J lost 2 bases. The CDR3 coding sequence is TGTGCCAGCAGCGGAGGGACTAGCAGAACCTACAATGAGCAGTTCTTC. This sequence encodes CASSGGTSRTYNEQFF.

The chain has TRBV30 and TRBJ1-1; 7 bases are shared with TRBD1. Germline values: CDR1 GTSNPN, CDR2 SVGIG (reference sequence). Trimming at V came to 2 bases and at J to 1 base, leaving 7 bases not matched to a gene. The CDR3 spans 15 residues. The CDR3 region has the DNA TGTGCCTGGAGTAAAAGACAGGGAGAGAACACTGAAGCTTTCTTT. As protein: CAWSKRQGENTEAFF.

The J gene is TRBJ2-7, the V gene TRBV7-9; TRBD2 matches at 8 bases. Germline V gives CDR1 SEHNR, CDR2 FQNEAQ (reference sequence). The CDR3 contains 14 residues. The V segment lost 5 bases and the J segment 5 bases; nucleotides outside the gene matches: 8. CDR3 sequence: CASSMTAGADEQYF. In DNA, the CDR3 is TGTGCCAGCAGCATGACAGCGGGGGCGGACGAGCAGTACTTC. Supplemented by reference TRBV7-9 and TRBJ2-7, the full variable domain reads DTGVSQNPRHKITKRGQNVTFRCDPISEHNRLYWYRQTLGQGPEFLTYFQNEAQLEKSRLLSDRFSAERPKGSFSTLEIQRTEQGDSAMYLCASSMTAGADEQYFGPGTRLTVT.

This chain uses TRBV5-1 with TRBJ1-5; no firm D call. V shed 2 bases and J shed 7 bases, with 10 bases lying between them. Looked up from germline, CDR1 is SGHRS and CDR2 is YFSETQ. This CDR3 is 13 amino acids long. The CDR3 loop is CASSFLGQQPQHF. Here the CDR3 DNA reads TGCGCCAGCAGCTTCTTGGGCCAACAGCCCCAGCATTTT.

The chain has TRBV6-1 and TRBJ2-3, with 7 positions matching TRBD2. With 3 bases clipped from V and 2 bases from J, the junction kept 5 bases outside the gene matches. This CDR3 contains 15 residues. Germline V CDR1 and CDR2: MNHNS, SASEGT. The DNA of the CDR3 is TGTGCCAGCAGTGAGCTAGCGGTTCACACAGATACGCAGTATTTT. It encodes CASSELAVHTDTQYF.